Each of the 9 T cell receptor beta chains below was sequenced from the same sample in a study of cytomegalovirus exposure and HLA in healthy donors. This PCR relied on a set of 60 Vbeta primers and 13 Jbeta primers. Profiled with immunoSEQ multiplex PCR; TCRdb holds only in-frame clones, not every one. The table records 90,000 to 110,000 clones, around 85% of them present only once. Sequencing used PBMCs. These receptor sequences come from a man aged 30-40 years in good health and CMV-seropositive.

There are a few counts of this clone. V gene TRBV2 combines with J gene TRBJ1-5; D call uncertain. V lost 7 bases and J 6 bases, leaving 16 bases between the germline ends. The CDR3 has 14 residues. Germline V gene sequence: CDR1 SNHLY, CDR2 FYNNEI. The CDR3 is CASTLSPRSQPQHF. The DNA of the CDR3 is TGTGCCAGCACCTTGTCCCCTAGGAGTCAGCCCCAGCATTTT. Full variable domain (missing parts from reference TRBV2 and TRBJ1-5): EPEVTQTPSHQVTQMGQEVILRCVPISNHLYFYWYRQILGQKVEFLVSFYNNEISEKSEIFDDQFSVERPDGSNFTLKIRSTKLEDSAMYFCASTLSPRSQPQHFGDGTRLSIL.

The chain is built from TRBV7-9 and TRBJ2-1; no firm D call. CDR3 size: 12 residues. The V gene lost 5 bases and the J gene lost 4 bases, with 6 bases spanning the gap. CDR1 and CDR2 from the germline V gene are SEHNR and FQNEAQ (reference sequence). The CDR3 region is CASSPRYNEQFF. The CDR3 DNA reads as TGTGCCAGCAGCCCCCGTTACAATGAGCAGTTCTTC.

The chain is built from TRBV5-4 and TRBJ2-5; tentative D call: TRBD1 (5 bases). The V end was cut by 0 bases, the J end by 2 bases, with 8 bases between. The length of the CDR3 is 14 residues. CDR1 and CDR2 from the germline V gene are SGHNT and YYREEE (reference sequence). The chain's CDR3 is CASSLGQNQETQYF. The CDR3 DNA reads TGTGCCAGCAGCTTGGGACAGAATCAAGAGACCCAGTACTTC.

This sequence joins TRBV27 and TRBJ1-2; D gene ambiguous. This CDR3 has 14 amino acids. V shed 5 bases and J shed 4 bases, with 14 bases lying between them. Per germline, CDR1 MNHEY and CDR2 SMNVEV (reference sequence). The CDR3 DNA reads as TGTGCCAGCAGTCCCCATGGCCCCTTCTATGGCTACACCTTC. As protein: CASSPHGPFYGYTF.

This clone was counted a single time. The rearrangement uses TRBV6-1 and TRBJ2-3; 10 bases agree with TRBD2. The V gene's germline CDR1 is MNHNS and CDR2 SASEGT. V was clipped by 1 base and J by 2 bases; unmatched bases: 3. The CDR3 has 16 amino acids. CDR3 bases: TGTGCCAGCAGTGAAGTAGCGGGGGGACTCACAGATACGCAGTATTTT. This codes for CASSEVAGGLTDTQYF.

The chain couples TRBV29-1 to TRBJ2-7, with 9 bases lining up with TRBD1. The CDR3 covers 12 residues. Per the germline V gene, CDR1 is SQVTM and CDR2 is ANQGSEA. V gave up 6 bases and J gave up 5 bases; unmatched junction bases: 5. The CDR3 DNA reads TGCAGCGTGGGGGGACAGGGTAACGAGCAGTACTTC. This gives the protein CSVGGQGNEQYF.

CDR3 coding DNA: TGTGCCAGCTCACCAGCCCCAGGAGGGAATTCACCCCTCCACTTT. It specifies CASSPAPGGNSPLHF. The chain carries TRBV18 and TRBJ1-6; D is unclear. V was cut by 2 bases and J by 7 bases, with 12 bases left in between. CDR1 is KGHSH, CDR2 LQKENI, per germline. The CDR3 sequence is 15 residues long.

The count of this clone is one. The chain carries TRBV6-6 and TRBJ1-4; 8 nucleotides align to TRBD1. This CDR3 comprises 15 residues. The V gene's germline CDR1 is MNHNY and CDR2 SVGAGI (reference sequence). The V and J ends lost 5 bases and 1 base, in that order; junction bases with no gene match: 3. This chain's CDR3 is CASSTTGVTNEKLFF. The CDR3, as DNA: TGTGCCAGCAGTACGACAGGGGTAACTAATGAAAAACTGTTTTTT.

V is TRBV14 and J is TRBJ1-2; TRBD1 agrees at 8 bases. The CDR3 is 15 residues long. The V gene's germline CDR1 is SGHDN and CDR2 FVKESK. J lost 2 bases, V lost 4 bases, and 6 bases had no gene match. The DNA of the CDR3 is TGTGCCAGCAGCCGTCCGGGACAGGCGAACTATGGCTACACCTTC. Its protein product is CASSRPGQANYGYTF.